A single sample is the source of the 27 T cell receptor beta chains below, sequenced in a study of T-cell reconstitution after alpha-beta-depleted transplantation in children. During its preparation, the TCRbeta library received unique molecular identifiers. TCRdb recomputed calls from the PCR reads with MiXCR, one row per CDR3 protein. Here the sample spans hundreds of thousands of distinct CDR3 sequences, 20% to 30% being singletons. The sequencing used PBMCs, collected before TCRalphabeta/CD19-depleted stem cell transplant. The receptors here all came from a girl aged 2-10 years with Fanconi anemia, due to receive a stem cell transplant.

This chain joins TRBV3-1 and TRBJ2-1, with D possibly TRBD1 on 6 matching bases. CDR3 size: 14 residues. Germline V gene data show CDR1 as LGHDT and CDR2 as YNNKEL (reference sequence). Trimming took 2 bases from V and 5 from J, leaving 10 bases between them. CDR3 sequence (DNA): TGTGCCAGCAGCCAAACAGGGAACAACAATGAGCAGTTCTTC. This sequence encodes CASSQTGNNNEQFF.

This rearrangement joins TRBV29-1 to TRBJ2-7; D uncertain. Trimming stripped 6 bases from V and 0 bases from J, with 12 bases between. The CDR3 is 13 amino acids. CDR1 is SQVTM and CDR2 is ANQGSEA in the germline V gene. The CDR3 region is CSVARVDSYEQYF. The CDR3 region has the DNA TGCAGCGTCGCCCGGGTGGACTCCTACGAGCAGTACTTC.

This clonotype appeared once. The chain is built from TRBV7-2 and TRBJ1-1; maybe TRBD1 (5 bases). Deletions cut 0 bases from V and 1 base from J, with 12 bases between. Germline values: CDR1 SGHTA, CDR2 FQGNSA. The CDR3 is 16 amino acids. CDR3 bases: TGTGCCAGCAGCTTAGCCCACGGGACCCCGAACACTGAAGCTTTCTTT. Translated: CASSLAHGTPNTEAFF.

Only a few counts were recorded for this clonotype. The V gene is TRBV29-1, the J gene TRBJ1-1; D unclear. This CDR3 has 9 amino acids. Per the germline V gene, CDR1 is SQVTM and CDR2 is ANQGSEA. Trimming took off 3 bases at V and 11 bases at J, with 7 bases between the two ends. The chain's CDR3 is CSVDSRAFF. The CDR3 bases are TGCAGCGTTGACTCTCGGGCTTTCTTT.

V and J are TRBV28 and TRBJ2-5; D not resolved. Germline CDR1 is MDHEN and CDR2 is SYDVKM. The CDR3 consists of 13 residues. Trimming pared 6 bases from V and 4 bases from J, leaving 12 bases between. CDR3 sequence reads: CASSSVVGETQYF. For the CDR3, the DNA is TGTGCCAGCAGCAGTGTCGTCGGAGAGACCCAGTACTTC. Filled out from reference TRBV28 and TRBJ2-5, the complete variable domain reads DVKVTQSSRYLVKRTGEKVFLECVQDMDHENMFWYRQDPGLGLRLIYFSYDVKMKEKGDIPEGYSVSREKKERFSLILESASTNQTSMYLCASSSVVGETQYFGPGTRLLVL.

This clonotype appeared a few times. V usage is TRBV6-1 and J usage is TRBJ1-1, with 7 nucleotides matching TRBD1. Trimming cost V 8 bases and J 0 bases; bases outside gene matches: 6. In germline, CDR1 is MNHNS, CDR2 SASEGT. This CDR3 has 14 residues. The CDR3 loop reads CASDVTGLNTEAFF. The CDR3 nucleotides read TGTGCCAGCGACGTGACAGGGCTGAACACTGAAGCTTTCTTT.

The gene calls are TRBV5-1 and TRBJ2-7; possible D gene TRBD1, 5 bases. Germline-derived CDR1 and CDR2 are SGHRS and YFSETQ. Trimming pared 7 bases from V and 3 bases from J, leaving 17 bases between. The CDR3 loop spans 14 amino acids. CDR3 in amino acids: CASQASMQGYEQYF. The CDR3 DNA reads TGCGCCAGCCAAGCATCCATGCAGGGCTACGAGCAGTACTTC. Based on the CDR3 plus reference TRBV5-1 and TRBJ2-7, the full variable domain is KAGVTQTPRYLIKTRGQQVTLSCSPISGHRSVSWYQQTPGQGLQFLFEYFSETQRNKGNFPGRFSGRQFSNSRSEMNVSTLELGDSALYLCASQASMQGYEQYFGPGTRLTVT.

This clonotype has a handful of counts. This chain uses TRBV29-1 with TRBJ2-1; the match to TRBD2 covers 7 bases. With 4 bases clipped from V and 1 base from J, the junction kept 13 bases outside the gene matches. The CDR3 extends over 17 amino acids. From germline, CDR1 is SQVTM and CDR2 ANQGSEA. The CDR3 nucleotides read TGCAGCGTTGGGGAGGGTCTGGCTTTGAAGTCCTACAATGAGCAGTTCTTC. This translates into CSVGEGLALKSYNEQFF.

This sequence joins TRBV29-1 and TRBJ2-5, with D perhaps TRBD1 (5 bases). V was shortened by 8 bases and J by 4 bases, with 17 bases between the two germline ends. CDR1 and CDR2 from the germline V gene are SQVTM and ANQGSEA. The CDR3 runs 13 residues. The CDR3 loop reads CSSNTGPRETQYF. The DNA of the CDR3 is TGCAGCTCAAACACAGGACCGCGAGAGACCCAGTACTTC.

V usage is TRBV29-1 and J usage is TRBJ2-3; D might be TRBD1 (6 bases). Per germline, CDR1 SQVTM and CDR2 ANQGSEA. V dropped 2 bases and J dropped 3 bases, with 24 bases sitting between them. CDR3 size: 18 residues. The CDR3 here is CSVESPRGDGYQTDTQYF. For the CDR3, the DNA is TGCAGCGTTGAATCCCCCAGGGGCGACGGGTACCAAACAGATACGCAGTATTTT.

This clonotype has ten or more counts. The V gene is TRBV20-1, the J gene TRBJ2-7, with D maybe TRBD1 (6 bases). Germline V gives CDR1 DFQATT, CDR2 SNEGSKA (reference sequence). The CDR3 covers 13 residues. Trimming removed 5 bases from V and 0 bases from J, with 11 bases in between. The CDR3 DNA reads TGCAGTGCTGGGACATCGAACTCCTACGAGCAGTACTTC. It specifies CSAGTSNSYEQYF.

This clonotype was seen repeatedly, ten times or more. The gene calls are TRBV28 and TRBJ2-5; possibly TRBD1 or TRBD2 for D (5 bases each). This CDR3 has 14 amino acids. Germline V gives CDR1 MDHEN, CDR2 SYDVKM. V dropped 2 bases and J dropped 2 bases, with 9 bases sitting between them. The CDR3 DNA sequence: TGTGCCAGCAGTTTACGGGGCACACAAGAGACCCAGTACTTC. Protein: CASSLRGTQETQYF. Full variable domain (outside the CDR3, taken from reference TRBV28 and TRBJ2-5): DVKVTQSSRYLVKRTGEKVFLECVQDMDHENMFWYRQDPGLGLRLIYFSYDVKMKEKGDIPEGYSVSREKKERFSLILESASTNQTSMYLCASSLRGTQETQYFGPGTRLLVL.

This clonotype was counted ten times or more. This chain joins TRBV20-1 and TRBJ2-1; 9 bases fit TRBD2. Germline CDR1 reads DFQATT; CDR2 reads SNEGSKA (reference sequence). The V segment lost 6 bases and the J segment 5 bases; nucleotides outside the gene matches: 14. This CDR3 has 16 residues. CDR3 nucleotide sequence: TGCAGTGCCCAACGGTCTGCGGGAGGGCTTCACAATGAGCAGTTCTTC. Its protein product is CSAQRSAGGLHNEQFF.

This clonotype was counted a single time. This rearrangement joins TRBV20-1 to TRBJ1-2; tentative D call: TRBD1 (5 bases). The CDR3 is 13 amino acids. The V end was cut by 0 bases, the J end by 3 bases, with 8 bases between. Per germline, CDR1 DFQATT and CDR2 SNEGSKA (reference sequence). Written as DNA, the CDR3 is TGCAGTGCTAGAGATGGCAGGGACTATGGCTACACCTTC. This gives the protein CSARDGRDYGYTF.

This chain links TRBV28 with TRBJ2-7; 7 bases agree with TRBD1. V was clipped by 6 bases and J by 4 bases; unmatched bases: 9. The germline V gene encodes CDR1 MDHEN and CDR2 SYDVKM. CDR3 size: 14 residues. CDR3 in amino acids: CASSFTRGMYEQYF. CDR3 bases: TGTGCCAGCAGCTTTACCAGGGGGATGTACGAGCAGTACTTC.

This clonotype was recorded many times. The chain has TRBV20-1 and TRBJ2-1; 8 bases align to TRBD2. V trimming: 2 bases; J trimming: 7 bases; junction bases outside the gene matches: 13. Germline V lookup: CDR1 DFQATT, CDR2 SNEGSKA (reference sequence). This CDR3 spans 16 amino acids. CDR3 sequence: CSARFPPGGPRNEQFF. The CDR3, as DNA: TGCAGTGCTAGATTCCCCCCGGGGGGGCCTAGGAATGAGCAGTTCTTC.

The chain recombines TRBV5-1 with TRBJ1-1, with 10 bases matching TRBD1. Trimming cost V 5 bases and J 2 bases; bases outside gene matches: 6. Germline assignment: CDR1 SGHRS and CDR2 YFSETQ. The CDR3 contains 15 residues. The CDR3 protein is CASSPGTGVNTEAFF. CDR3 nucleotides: TGCGCCAGCAGTCCCGGGACAGGGGTTAACACTGAAGCTTTCTTT.

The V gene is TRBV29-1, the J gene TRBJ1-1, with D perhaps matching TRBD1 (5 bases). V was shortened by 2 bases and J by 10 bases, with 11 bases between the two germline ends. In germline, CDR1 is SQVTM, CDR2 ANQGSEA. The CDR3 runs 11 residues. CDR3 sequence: CSVERGTPAFF. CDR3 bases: TGCAGCGTTGAAAGGGGTACACCAGCTTTCTTT.

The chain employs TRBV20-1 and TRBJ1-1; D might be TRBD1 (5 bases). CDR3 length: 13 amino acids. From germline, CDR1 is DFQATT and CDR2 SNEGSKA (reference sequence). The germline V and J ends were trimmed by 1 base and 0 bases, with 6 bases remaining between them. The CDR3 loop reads CSARVRVNTEAFF. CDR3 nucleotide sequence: TGCAGTGCTAGAGTCAGGGTGAACACTGAAGCTTTCTTT.

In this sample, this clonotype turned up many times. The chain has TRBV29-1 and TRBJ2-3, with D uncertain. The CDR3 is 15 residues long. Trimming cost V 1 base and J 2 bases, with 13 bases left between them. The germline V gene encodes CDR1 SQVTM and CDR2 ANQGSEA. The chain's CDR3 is CSVEGGSSFTDTQYF. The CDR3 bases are TGCAGCGTTGAAGGGGGAAGCTCCTTCACAGATACGCAGTATTTT.

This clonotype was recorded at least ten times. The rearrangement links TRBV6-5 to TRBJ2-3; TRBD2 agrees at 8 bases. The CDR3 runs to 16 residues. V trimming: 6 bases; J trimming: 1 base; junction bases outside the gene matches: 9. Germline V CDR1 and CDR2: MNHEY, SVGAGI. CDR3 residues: CASSLGLVEGTDTQYF. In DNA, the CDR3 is TGTGCCAGCAGCCTGGGACTAGTTGAGGGCACAGATACGCAGTATTTT.

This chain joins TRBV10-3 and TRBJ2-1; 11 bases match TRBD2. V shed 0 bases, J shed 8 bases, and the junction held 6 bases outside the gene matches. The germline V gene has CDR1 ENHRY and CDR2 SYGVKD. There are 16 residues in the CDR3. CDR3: CAISESVAGGPHEQFF. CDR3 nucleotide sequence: TGTGCCATCAGTGAGTCGGTAGCGGGAGGGCCTCATGAGCAGTTCTTC.

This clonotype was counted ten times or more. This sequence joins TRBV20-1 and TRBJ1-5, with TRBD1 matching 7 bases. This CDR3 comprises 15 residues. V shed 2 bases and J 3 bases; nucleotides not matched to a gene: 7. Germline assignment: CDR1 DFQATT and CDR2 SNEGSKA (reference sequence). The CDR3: CSARSRDSYNQPQHF. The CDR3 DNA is TGCAGTGCTAGATCCAGGGACAGCTACAATCAGCCCCAGCATTTT.

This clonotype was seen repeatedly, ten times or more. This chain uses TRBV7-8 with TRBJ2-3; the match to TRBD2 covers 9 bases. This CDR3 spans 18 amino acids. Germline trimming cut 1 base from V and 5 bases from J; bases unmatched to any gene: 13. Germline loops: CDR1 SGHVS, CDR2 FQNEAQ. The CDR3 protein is CASSLVSGAGGPRDTQYF. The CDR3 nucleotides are TGTGCCAGCAGCTTAGTCTCGGGGGCGGGAGGGCCTCGAGATACGCAGTATTTT.

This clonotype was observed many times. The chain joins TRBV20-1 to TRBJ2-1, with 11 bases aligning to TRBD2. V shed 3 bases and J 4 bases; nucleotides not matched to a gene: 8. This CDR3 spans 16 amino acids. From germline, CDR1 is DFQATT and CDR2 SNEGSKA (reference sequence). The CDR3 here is CSARARTSGGYNEQFF. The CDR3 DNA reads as TGCAGTGCTAGGGCAAGAACTAGCGGGGGTTACAATGAGCAGTTCTTC.

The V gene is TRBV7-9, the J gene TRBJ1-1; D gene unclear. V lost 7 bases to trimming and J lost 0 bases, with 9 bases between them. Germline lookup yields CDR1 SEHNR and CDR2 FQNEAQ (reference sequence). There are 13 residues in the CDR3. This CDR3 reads CASMMGVNTEAFF. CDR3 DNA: TGTGCCAGCATGATGGGCGTGAACACTGAAGCTTTCTTT. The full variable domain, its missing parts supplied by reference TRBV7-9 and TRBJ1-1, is DTGVSQNPRHKITKRGQNVTFRCDPISEHNRLYWYRQTLGQGPEFLTYFQNEAQLEKSRLLSDRFSAERPKGSFSTLEIQRTEQGDSAMYLCASMMGVNTEAFFGQGTRLTVV.

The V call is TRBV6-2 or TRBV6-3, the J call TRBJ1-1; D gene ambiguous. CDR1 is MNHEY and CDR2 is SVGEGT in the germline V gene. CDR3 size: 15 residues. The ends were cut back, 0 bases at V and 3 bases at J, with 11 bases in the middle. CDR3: CASSYSWRVDTEAFF. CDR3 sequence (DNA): TGTGCCAGCAGTTACTCGTGGAGGGTTGACACTGAAGCTTTCTTT.